The clone carrying this T cell receptor beta chain was counted a single time. Antigen unknown. The germline V gene encodes CDR1 SGHVS and CDR2 FNYEAQ. This CDR3 comprises 16 residues. Trimming cost V 0 bases and J 0 bases, with 12 bases left between them. The sample originates from a study of shared clonotypes between healthy human individuals. General study findings and limits: Clonotypes that were shared across a few donors made up around 5% of naive CD4 clonotypes. Only blood samples were collected, and tissue repertoires likely differ. Estimated richness was generally greater in naive than memory subsets.

Using 200 ng DNA, approximately 27,000 T cell genomes, the sorted-subset replicate PCRs were run. Produced via immunoSEQ multiplex PCR; TCRdb's table is partial and in-frame only. The table includes approximately 320,000 clones, about nine tenths detected once. The sample comprised memory CD8+ T cells sorted from blood. Subset: CD45RO+ cells pooled with CCR7-negative TemRA cells. This sequence was found in a man aged 18 to 30 in good health. The chain joins TRBV7-6 to TRBJ2-7; D is ambiguous. CDR3 in amino acids: CASSLAGRGLSYEQYF. For the CDR3, the DNA is TGTGCCAGCAGCTTAGCTGGACGCGGCCTCTCCTACGAGCAGTACTTC.